This is a list of T cell receptor beta chains from one sample in a study of T cell repertoires in cytomegalovirus infection. These receptors' antigens are unknown. Using its own MiXCR run on the reads, TCRdb lists one record per CDR3 protein. The data contain 310,000 or so distinct CDR3 sequences, roughly 25% of them singletons. Material: cultured PBMCs, obtained from culture after CMV antigen stimulation. The receptor set was obtained from a human donor in good health (CMV status not recorded). Some clones in this sample may be carry-over from other donors' samples. The CDR3 runs from the conserved cysteine through the conserved F or W. Each record gives: D gene, J gene, V gene, clone size, CDR3 protein, CDR3 DNA. A D gene is named only where the DNA matches it firmly. For some rows the clone size is stated as once, few or many, or as a class when expanded; others skip it.

. TRBJ1-2 TRBV6-8 . CASSYSAGYTF TGTGCCAGCAGTTACTCGGCCGGCTACACCTTC
. TRBJ1-2 TRBV28 few CASSAMGQALNYGYTF TGTGCCAGCAGTGCTATGGGACAAGCTTTGAACTATGGCTACACCTTC
TRBD2 TRBJ2-1 TRBV20-1 . CSARGLASTHFNEQFF TGCAGTGCTAGAGGACTAGCGAGCACGCATTTCAATGAGCAGTTCTTC
TRBD2 TRBJ2-3 TRBV12-3/TRBV12-4 . CASREAGLGTDTQYF TGTGCCAGCAGAGAAGCGGGATTGGGCACAGATACGCAGTATTTT
TRBD1 TRBJ1-4 TRBV6-5 . CASSYGGSDREEKLFF TGTGCCAGCAGTTACGGGGGCTCGGACAGGGAAGAAAAACTGTTTTTT
TRBD2 TRBJ2-1 TRBV7-2 many CASSLVGTSAYNEQFF TGTGCCAGCAGCTTAGTCGGGACTAGTGCCTACAATGAGCAGTTCTTC
. TRBJ1-2 TRBV7-2 . CASSFGNYGYTF TGTGCCAGCAGCTTTGGTAACTATGGCTACACCTTC
TRBD1 TRBJ1-3 TRBV20-1 . CSARPGTGYGNTIYF TGCAGTGCTAGACCCGGGACAGGGTACGGAAACACCATATATTTT
TRBD1 TRBJ2-7 TRBV7-9 . CASSSRQGVSYEQYF TGTGCCAGCAGCTCACGACAGGGGGTCTCCTACGAGCAGTACTTC
TRBD2 TRBJ2-3 TRBV4-3 few CASSQDLDSGRFSDTQYF TGCGCCAGCAGCCAAGATTTGGATAGCGGGAGATTCTCAGATACGCAGTATTTT
TRBD1 TRBJ2-1 TRBV29-1 . CSVERDSYNEQFF TGCAGCGTTGAACGGGACAGTTACAATGAGCAGTTCTTC
TRBD2 TRBJ2-5 TRBV10-3 . CATKPGTGGQETQYF TGTGCCACCAAGCCCGGGACGGGAGGTCAGGAGACCCAGTACTTC
TRBD2 TRBJ2-3 TRBV28 few CASGTSGRSPDTQYF TGTGCCAGCGGGACTAGCGGGAGGTCCCCAGATACGCAGTATTTT
. TRBJ2-3 TRBV20-1 . CSARGRPSESTDTQYF TGCAGTGCTAGAGGTCGTCCGAGCGAGAGCACAGATACGCAGTATTTT
. TRBJ2-5 TRBV28 . CASSSGPGETQYF TGTGCCAGCAGTTCAGGACCAGGGGAGACCCAGTACTTC
. TRBJ2-1 TRBV7-2 many CASSSFTNVLFF TGTGCCAGCAGCTCCTTTACTAACGTCCTGTTCTTC
. TRBJ2-1 TRBV19 few CASSSTASGRGNHEQFF TGTGCCAGTAGTTCTACGGCTAGTGGGAGAGGGAACCATGAGCAGTTCTTC
. TRBJ2-1 TRBV11-1 . CASSLSRQEGNEQFF TGTGCCAGCAGCTTATCCCGGCAGGAGGGGAATGAGCAGTTCTTC
TRBD2 TRBJ2-1 TRBV20-1 . CSASWASGRPEQFF TGCAGTGCAAGTTGGGCTAGCGGGAGGCCTGAGCAGTTCTTC
. TRBJ2-1 TRBV7-3 . CASSLIERLGSRYNEQFF TGTGCCAGCAGCTTAATAGAGCGCCTAGGGTCCCGGTACAATGAGCAGTTCTTC
. TRBJ2-3 TRBV27 few CASTKQGGEDTQYF TGTGCCAGCACTAAACAGGGGGGGGAGGATACGCAGTATTTT
. TRBJ2-5 TRBV12-3/TRBV12-4 many CASTLGGGEETQYF TGTGCCAGCACTCTAGGAGGGGGGGAAGAGACCCAGTACTTC
. TRBJ2-5 TRBV5-4 many CASSLPGRGKQETQYF TGTGCCAGCAGCTTGCCGGGTAGGGGGAAACAAGAGACCCAGTACTTC
. TRBJ1-2 TRBV12-3/TRBV12-4 few CASSFLMDYGYTF TGTGCCAGCAGTTTTCTCATGGACTATGGCTACACCTTC
. TRBJ2-6 TRBV5-6 . CASSPGMGMAGANVLTF TGTGCCAGCAGCCCCGGGATGGGGATGGCTGGGGCCAACGTCCTGACTTTC
TRBD2 TRBJ2-1 TRBV7-6 few CASSKLAGENEQFF TGTGCCAGCAGCAAACTAGCGGGAGAAAATGAGCAGTTCTTC
. TRBJ2-7 TRBV6-2/TRBV6-3 many CASSYGNPGHNYEQYF TGTGCCAGCAGTTACGGGAACCCGGGACACAATTACGAGCAGTACTTC
. TRBJ2-2 TRBV11-2 . CASSQPTRAANTGELFF TGTGCCAGCAGCCAACCTACTAGGGCCGCGAACACCGGGGAGCTGTTTTTT
. TRBJ1-6 TRBV2 . CASSGQAVIYNSPLHF TGTGCCAGCAGCGGGCAGGCGGTCATCTATAATTCACCCCTCCACTTT
. TRBJ1-2 TRBV7-2 . CASSLALDGYTF TGTGCCAGCAGCTTAGCCCTAGATGGCTACACCTTC
. TRBJ2-6 TRBV7-2 many CASSARRDRRLGANVLTF TGTGCCAGCAGTGCTCGCCGGGACCGCCGTTTGGGGGCCAACGTCCTGACTTTC
. TRBJ1-4 TRBV19 many CASTGMDSRNEKLFF TGTGCCAGTACCGGCATGGACAGCCGTAATGAAAAACTGTTTTTT
TRBD1 TRBJ1-5 TRBV29-1 . CSVRTGGDQPQHF TGCAGCGTCCGGACAGGGGGCGACCAGCCCCAGCATTTT
TRBD2 TRBJ2-1 TRBV7-9 few CASSSGTSGSIYNEQFF TGTGCCAGCAGCTCAGGGACTAGCGGGAGTATCTACAATGAGCAGTTCTTC
TRBD2 TRBJ2-2 TRBV20-1 . CSARASGSVAGELFF TGCAGTGCTCGAGCGAGCGGGAGCGTCGCCGGGGAGCTGTTTTTT